These 26 T cell receptor beta chains came from one sample sequenced in a study of blood T cell repertoires in COVID-19. Profiled with immunoSEQ multiplex PCR; TCRdb holds only in-frame clones, not every one. This sample yields tens of thousands of clones, of which 87% are seen a single time; less than 2.5% belongs to the top ten. The specimen was peripheral blood. The receptors originated from a woman of 80 years or more with COVID-19, enrolled during active disease.

This clone is a singleton in its sample. This sequence joins TRBV9 and TRBJ1-4, with D unclear. The CDR3 is 13 amino acids. CDR1 and CDR2 from the germline V gene are SGDLS and YYNGEE. V was cut by 4 bases and J by 7 bases, with 11 bases left in between. The DNA of the CDR3 is TGTGCCAGCAGCCCCAGCGCGGTTGAAAAACTGTTTTTT. This translates into CASSPSAVEKLFF.

This clone was seen more than once but under ten times. This specimen includes other DNA sequences encoding the same CDR3. The gene calls are TRBV6-5 and TRBJ1-2, with TRBD1 as a possible D gene (6 bases). Germline-derived CDR1 and CDR2 are MNHEY and SVGAGI. The CDR3 is made up of 16 amino acids. Trimming shortened V by 0 bases and J by 2 bases, and 13 bases separated the two germline ends. The CDR3 is CASSYSSGQINYGYTF. The CDR3 coding sequence is TGTGCCAGCAGTTACTCGTCCGGACAGATCAACTATGGCTACACCTTC.

The table lists this clone with a count of one. The chain carries TRBV29-1 and TRBJ1-4, with D maybe TRBD1 (6 bases). V lost 4 bases, J lost 7 bases, and 10 bases lay in between. The CDR3 runs 12 residues. Germline-derived CDR1 and CDR2 are SQVTM and ANQGSEA. The CDR3: CSVVLRGEKLFF. As DNA, the CDR3 is TGCAGCGTTGTCCTCAGGGGTGAAAAACTGTTTTTT.

This clone showed up just a few times. The rearrangement links TRBV5-1 to TRBJ1-5; possible D gene TRBD1, 6 bases. The CDR3 contains 16 residues. The germline V gene has CDR1 SGHRS and CDR2 YFSETQ. V lost 4 bases, J lost 4 bases, and 18 bases lay in between. CDR3 DNA: TGCGCCAGCAGCCCGGGGGGGGGCGTAGGTAATCAGCCCCAGCATTTT. Its protein is CASSPGGGVGNQPQHF.

The rearrangement joins TRBV4-1 to TRBJ2-7; 8 nucleotides agree with TRBD2. In germline, CDR1 is MGHRA, CDR2 YSYEKL. V shed 4 bases and J 0 bases; nucleotides not matched to a gene: 5. The CDR3 loop spans 15 amino acids. The CDR3 DNA sequence: TGCGCCAGCAGCCGAGGACTAGCCGCCTCCTACGAGCAGTACTTC. Protein: CASSRGLAASYEQYF.

This clone has more than one count but fewer than ten. This chain uses TRBV28 with TRBJ1-2; 9 bases fit TRBD1. This CDR3 has 14 residues. J lost 8 bases, V lost 5 bases, and 9 bases had no gene match. Germline V gives CDR1 MDHEN, CDR2 SYDVKM. The CDR3: CASSLRQGVGGYTF. In nucleotides, the CDR3 is TGTGCCAGCAGTCTCAGACAGGGGGTAGGGGGCTACACCTTC.

J is TRBJ1-2 and V is TRBV19, with a possible D match to TRBD1 (5 bases). The germline V and J ends were trimmed by 1 base and 4 bases, with 10 bases remaining between them. This CDR3 contains 14 residues. From germline, CDR1 is LNHDA and CDR2 SQIVND (reference sequence). In nucleotides, the CDR3 is TGTGCCAGTAGTATAGTAAGGGGAATCTATGGCTACACCTTC. Protein sequence: CASSIVRGIYGYTF.

The gene calls are TRBV18 and TRBJ1-6, with TRBD1 identical over 7 bases. CDR3 length equals 16 residues. J lost 5 bases, V lost 1 base, and 5 bases had no gene match. Germline V CDR1 and CDR2: KGHSH, LQKENI. The CDR3 DNA follows: TGTGCCAGCTCACCACGAGTTGGGACAGATAATTCACCCCTCCACTTT. It yields the protein CASSPRVGTDNSPLHF.

The gene calls are TRBV19 and TRBJ1-2; no clear D gene. Trimming took 0 bases from V and 3 from J, leaving 17 bases between them. Germline CDR1 LNHDA, CDR2 SQIVND (reference sequence). The CDR3 consists of 17 residues. This CDR3 is CASSIEGRRKGDYGYTF. The CDR3 bases are TGTGCCAGTAGTATAGAGGGGAGGAGGAAGGGCGACTATGGCTACACCTTC.

This chain uses TRBV12-3 or TRBV12-4 with TRBJ1-5, with no clear D. V lost 5 bases and J 3 bases, leaving 8 bases between the germline ends. The CDR3 spans 13 residues. This CDR3 reads CASSLQYNQPQHF. CDR3 DNA: TGTGCCAGCAGTCTACAGTACAATCAGCCCCAGCATTTT.

The count of this clone is one. The V and J genes are TRBV6-2 or TRBV6-3 and TRBJ2-1, with 10 nucleotides matching TRBD1. This CDR3 spans 17 amino acids. The V and J ends lost 2 bases and 0 bases, in that order; junction bases with no gene match: 4. Germline loops: CDR1 MNHEY, CDR2 SVGEGT. The CDR3 region is CASSYRGQGSSYNEQFF. The CDR3 DNA reads TGTGCCAGCAGTTACCGGGGACAGGGGAGCTCCTACAATGAGCAGTTCTTC.

This clone has a handful of counts. The V call is TRBV4-1, the J call TRBJ1-2; TRBD1 matches at 10 bases. The CDR3 contains 16 residues. The germline V gene has CDR1 MGHRA and CDR2 YSYEKL. Trimming took 7 bases from V and 6 from J; bases not matched to a gene: 14. Written as DNA, the CDR3 is TGCGCCAGCACCCCTGCCGCCGGGACAGGGGTAAATGGCTACACCTTC. Translation gives CASTPAAGTGVNGYTF.

This clone was seen only a few times. The gene calls are TRBV28 and TRBJ1-2; 9 nucleotides agree with TRBD1. The junction had 6 bases not matched to a gene; V was cut back by 6 bases and J by 4 bases. The germline gives CDR1 MDHEN, CDR2 SYDVKM. The CDR3 is made up of 14 amino acids. CDR3 in DNA: TGTGCCAGCAGGTGGGACAGGGCCGGCTATGGCTACACCTTC. Translating gives CASRWDRAGYGYTF.

The chain recombines TRBV6-1 with TRBJ1-2; weak D call: TRBD1 (6 bases). Germline V CDR1 and CDR2: MNHNS, SASEGT. This CDR3 has 16 amino acids. The V gene lost 0 bases and the J gene lost 8 bases, with 19 bases spanning the gap. The CDR3 DNA follows: TGTGCCAGCAGTGAAGCCCGGGACATAGGGAATAAGGGCTACACCTTC. Translating gives CASSEARDIGNKGYTF.

The V call is TRBV24-1, the J call TRBJ2-3; possible D gene TRBD2, 5 bases. The V and J ends lost 7 bases and 8 bases respectively, with 12 bases between them. The CDR3 loop spans 12 amino acids. CDR1 is KGHDR, CDR2 SFDVKD, per germline. CDR3 residues: CATRPGRGTQYF. The CDR3 DNA is TGTGCCACCAGACCCGGTCGGGGTACGCAGTATTTT.

The chain couples TRBV20-1 to TRBJ1-2; unclear D gene. CDR3 size: 16 residues. Trimming left V 3 bases short and J 2 bases short, with 19 bases between. Germline CDR1 and CDR2: DFQATT and SNEGSKA (reference sequence). DNA for the CDR3: TGCAGTGCTAGTAAACTAGGACCCCTTCCCAACTATGGCTACACCTTC. This encodes CSASKLGPLPNYGYTF.

This clone is judged medium-sized. The J gene is TRBJ2-7, the V gene TRBV18; 9 nucleotides match TRBD2. CDR1 is KGHSH, CDR2 LQKENI, per germline. The CDR3 has 15 amino acids. Trimming cost V 3 bases and J 3 bases; bases outside gene matches: 6. CDR3 in DNA: TGTGCCAGCTCACCGACCTCAGCGGGAGGCTACGAGCAGTACTTC. The encoded protein is CASSPTSAGGYEQYF.

The chain links TRBV18 to TRBJ1-3; D is uncertain. The CDR3 has 16 residues. The germline V gene has CDR1 KGHSH and CDR2 LQKENI. Trimming took off 2 bases at V and 8 bases at J, with 19 bases between the two ends. CDR3 DNA sequence: TGTGCCAGCTCACCAAGGATAGCCACCCAAGTCGACACCATATATTTT. This encodes CASSPRIATQVDTIYF.

This chain links TRBV5-3 with TRBJ1-3, with D hard to call. TRBV5-3 is an ORF, with its function uncertain. The CDR3 is 14 amino acids. Trimming took off 1 base at V and 4 bases at J, with 9 bases between the two ends. CDR3 in DNA: TGTGCCAGAAGCTTGAGAACAATGGGAAACACCATATATTTT. It encodes CARSLRTMGNTIYF.

This rearrangement joins TRBV28 to TRBJ2-1, with D unclear. The CDR3 runs 13 residues. Germline lookup yields CDR1 MDHEN and CDR2 SYDVKM. V lost 6 bases to trimming and J lost 4 bases, with 10 bases between them. CDR3 coding DNA: TGTGCCAGCAGAATGACTGGGTACAATGAGCAGTTCTTC. This sequence encodes CASRMTGYNEQFF.

This chain links TRBV6-2 or TRBV6-3 with TRBJ1-2, with D maybe TRBD1 (6 bases). There are 16 residues in the CDR3. Trimming left V 0 bases short and J 6 bases short, with 17 bases between. Germline CDR1 reads MNHEY; CDR2 reads SVGEGT. The CDR3 bases are TGTGCCAGCAGTTACTCTGCGTGGGCAGGGGATAATGGCTACACCTTC. It translates to CASSYSAWAGDNGYTF.

The chain links TRBV4-1 to TRBJ1-1, with a tentative D call TRBD1 (6 bases). CDR1 and CDR2 from the germline V gene are MGHRA and YSYEKL. The CDR3 contains 13 residues. The V end lost 5 bases, the J end lost 2 bases, and 9 bases lay between the germline ends. CDR3 sequence (DNA): TGCGCCAGCAGCACCGGGACAAACACTGAAGCTTTCTTT. Translating it yields CASSTGTNTEAFF.

This clone is medium-sized within its sample. The genes are TRBV7-8 and TRBJ2-1; 8 nucleotides match TRBD1. The CDR3 covers 12 residues. Per germline, CDR1 SGHVS and CDR2 FQNEAQ. V dropped 5 bases and J dropped 15; count of bases not matched to a gene: 9. Written as DNA, the CDR3 is TGTGCCAGCAGCCCAGGTCGGGACAGGACGTTCTTC. It specifies CASSPGRDRTFF.

The rearrangement uses TRBV7-8 and TRBJ1-5; maybe TRBD1 (6 bases). The CDR3 is 15 residues long. V shed 1 base and J shed 2 bases, with 9 bases lying between them. Per germline, CDR1 SGHVS and CDR2 FQNEAQ. In DNA, the CDR3 is TGTGCCAGCAGCTTAGAACAGGGAGGCAATCAGCCCCAGCATTTT. Its protein product is CASSLEQGGNQPQHF. Drawing the rest from reference TRBV7-8 and TRBJ1-5, the complete variable domain is GAGVSQSPRYKVAKRGQDVALRCDPISGHVSLFWYQQALGQGPEFLTYFQNEAQLDKSGLPSDRFFAERPEGSVSTLKIQRTQQEDSAVYLCASSLEQGGNQPQHFGDGTRLSIL.

The chain has TRBV20-1 and TRBJ1-1, with D unresolved. V was cut by 4 bases and J by 2 bases, with 5 bases left in between. CDR1 is DFQATT and CDR2 is SNEGSKA in the germline V gene (reference sequence). This CDR3 region has 11 residues. In nucleotides, the CDR3 is TGCAGTGCTAAGCTAAACACTGAAGCTTTCTTT. It specifies CSAKLNTEAFF.

The genes are TRBV7-8 and TRBJ1-2; 7 bases are shared with TRBD1. This CDR3 is 15 amino acids long. Germline-derived CDR1 and CDR2 are SGHVS and FQNEAQ. With V trimmed by 3 bases and J by 2 bases, 6 bases remained unmatched. The CDR3 sequence: CASSLSGQLNYGYTF. Here the CDR3 DNA reads TGTGCCAGCAGCTTGTCGGGACAGCTAAACTATGGCTACACCTTC.